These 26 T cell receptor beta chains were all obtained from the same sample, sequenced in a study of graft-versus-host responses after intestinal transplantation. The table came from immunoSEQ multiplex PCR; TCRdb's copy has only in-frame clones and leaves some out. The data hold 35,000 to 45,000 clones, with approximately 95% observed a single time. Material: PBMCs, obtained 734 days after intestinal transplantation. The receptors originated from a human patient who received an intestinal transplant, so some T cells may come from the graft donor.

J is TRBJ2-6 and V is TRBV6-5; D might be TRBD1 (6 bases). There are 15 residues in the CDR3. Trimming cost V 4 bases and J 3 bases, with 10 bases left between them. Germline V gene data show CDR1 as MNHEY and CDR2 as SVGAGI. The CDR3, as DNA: TGTGCCAGCAGTTGGACAGCCAATGGGGCCAACGTCCTGACTTTC. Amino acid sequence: CASSWTANGANVLTF.

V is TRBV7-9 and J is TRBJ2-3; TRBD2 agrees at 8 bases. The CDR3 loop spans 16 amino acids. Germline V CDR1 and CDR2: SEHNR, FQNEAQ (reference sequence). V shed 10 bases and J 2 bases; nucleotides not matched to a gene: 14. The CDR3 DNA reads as TGTGCCACTCAAGGTATAGCGGGGACCTTCACAGATACGCAGTATTTT. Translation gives CATQGIAGTFTDTQYF. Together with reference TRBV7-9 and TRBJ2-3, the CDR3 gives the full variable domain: DTGVSQNPRHKITKRGQNVTFRCDPISEHNRLYWYRQTLGQGPEFLTYFQNEAQLEKSRLLSDRFSAERPKGSFSTLEIQRTEQGDSAMYLCATQGIAGTFTDTQYFGPGTRLTVL.

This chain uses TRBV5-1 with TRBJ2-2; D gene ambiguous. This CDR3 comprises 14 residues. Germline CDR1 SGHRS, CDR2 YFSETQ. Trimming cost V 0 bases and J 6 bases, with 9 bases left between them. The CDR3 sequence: CASSLDMGAGELFF. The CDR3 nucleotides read TGCGCCAGCAGCTTGGATATGGGCGCCGGGGAGCTGTTTTTT.

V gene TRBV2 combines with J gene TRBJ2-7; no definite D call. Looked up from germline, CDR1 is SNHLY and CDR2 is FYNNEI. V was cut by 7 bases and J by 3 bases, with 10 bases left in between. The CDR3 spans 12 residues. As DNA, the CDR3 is TGTGCCAGCACCGTGGGCAGCTACGAGCAGTACTTC. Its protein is CASTVGSYEQYF.

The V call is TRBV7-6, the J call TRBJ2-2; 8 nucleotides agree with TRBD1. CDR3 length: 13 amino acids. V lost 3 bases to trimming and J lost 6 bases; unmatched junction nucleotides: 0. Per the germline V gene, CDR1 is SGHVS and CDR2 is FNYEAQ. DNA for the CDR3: TGTGCCAGCAGCTTGACAGGGGCCGGGGAGCTGTTTTTT. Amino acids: CASSLTGAGELFF.

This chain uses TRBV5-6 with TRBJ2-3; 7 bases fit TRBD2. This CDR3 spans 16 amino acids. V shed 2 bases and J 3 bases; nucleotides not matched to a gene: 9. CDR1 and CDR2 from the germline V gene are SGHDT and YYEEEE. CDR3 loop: CASSLPGLRITDTQYF. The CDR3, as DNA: TGTGCCAGCAGCTTACCGGGACTACGTATAACAGATACGCAGTATTTT.

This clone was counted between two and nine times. The CDR3 nucleotides are TGTGCCAGCAGCTTGAATAATTCACCCCTCCACTTT. Translated: CASSLNNSPLHF. The chain combines TRBV7-2 with TRBJ1-6, with D unresolved. This CDR3 is 12 amino acids long. Germline loops: CDR1 SGHTA, CDR2 FQGNSA. V lost 3 bases, J lost 5 bases, and 2 bases lay in between.

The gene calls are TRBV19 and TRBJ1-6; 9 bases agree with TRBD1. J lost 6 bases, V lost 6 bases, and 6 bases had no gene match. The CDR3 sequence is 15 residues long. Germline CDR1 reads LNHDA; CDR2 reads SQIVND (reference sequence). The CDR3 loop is CASRTPGQGNSPLHF. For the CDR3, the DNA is TGTGCCAGTAGAACCCCGGGACAGGGTAATTCACCCCTCCACTTT. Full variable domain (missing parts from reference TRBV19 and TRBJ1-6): DGGITQSPKYLFRKEGQNVTLSCEQNLNHDAMYWYRQDPGQGLRLIYYSQIVNDFQKGDIAEGYSVSREKKESFPLTVTSAQKNPTAFYLCASRTPGQGNSPLHFGNGTRLTVT.

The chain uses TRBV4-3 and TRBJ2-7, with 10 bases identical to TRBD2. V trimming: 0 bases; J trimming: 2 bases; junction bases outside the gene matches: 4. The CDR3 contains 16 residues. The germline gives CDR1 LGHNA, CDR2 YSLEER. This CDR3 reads CASSQERTSGTYEQYF. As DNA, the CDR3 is TGCGCCAGCAGCCAAGAGAGGACTAGCGGAACCTACGAGCAGTACTTC.

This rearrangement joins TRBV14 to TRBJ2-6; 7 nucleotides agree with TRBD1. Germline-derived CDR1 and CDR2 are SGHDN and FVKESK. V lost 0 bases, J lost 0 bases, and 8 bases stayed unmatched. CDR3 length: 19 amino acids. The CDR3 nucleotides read TGTGCCAGCAGCCAAGATTTGTGGACAGGTGACTCTGGGGCCAACGTCCTGACTTTC. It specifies CASSQDLWTGDSGANVLTF.

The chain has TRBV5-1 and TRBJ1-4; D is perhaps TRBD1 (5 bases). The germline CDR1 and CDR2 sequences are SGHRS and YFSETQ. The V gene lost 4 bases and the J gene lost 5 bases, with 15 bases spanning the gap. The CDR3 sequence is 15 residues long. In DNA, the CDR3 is TGCGCCAGCAGCCCGCCGGGGACGGGGAATGAAAAACTGTTTTTT. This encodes CASSPPGTGNEKLFF.

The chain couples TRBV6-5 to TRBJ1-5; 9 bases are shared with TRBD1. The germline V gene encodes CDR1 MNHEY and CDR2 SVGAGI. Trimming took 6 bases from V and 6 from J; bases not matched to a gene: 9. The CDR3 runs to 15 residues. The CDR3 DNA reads TGTGCCAGCAGCCCCTGGGACAGGGCTTTTCAGCCCCAGCATTTT. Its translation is CASSPWDRAFQPQHF.

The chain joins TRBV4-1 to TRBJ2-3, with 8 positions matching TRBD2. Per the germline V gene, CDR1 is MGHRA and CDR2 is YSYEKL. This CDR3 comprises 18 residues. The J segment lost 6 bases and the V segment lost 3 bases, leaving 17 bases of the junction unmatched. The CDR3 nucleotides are TGCGCCAGCAGCCAGCCTGCTCTGGGGGCGGGGGGAGCGGATACGCAGTATTTT. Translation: CASSQPALGAGGADTQYF.

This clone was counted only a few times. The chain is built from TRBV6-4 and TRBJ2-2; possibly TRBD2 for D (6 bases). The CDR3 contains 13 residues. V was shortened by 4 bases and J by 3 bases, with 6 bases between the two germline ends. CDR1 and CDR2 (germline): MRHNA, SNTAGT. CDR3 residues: CASSASDTGELFF. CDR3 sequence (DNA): TGTGCCAGCAGTGCTAGCGACACCGGGGAGCTGTTTTTT.

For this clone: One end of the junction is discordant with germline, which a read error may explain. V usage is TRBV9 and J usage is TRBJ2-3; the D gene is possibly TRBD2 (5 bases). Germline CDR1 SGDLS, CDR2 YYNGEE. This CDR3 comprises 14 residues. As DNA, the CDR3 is TGTGTCAGCAGCGCTCGGACTCGCACAGATACGCAGTATTTT. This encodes CVSSARTRTDTQYF.

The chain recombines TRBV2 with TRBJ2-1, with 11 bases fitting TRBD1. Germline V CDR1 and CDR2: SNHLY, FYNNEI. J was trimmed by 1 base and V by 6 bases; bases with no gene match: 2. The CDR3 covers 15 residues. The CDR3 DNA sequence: TGTGCCAGCAGGGGGGACAGGGGGTCCTACAATGAGCAGTTCTTC. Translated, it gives CASRGDRGSYNEQFF.

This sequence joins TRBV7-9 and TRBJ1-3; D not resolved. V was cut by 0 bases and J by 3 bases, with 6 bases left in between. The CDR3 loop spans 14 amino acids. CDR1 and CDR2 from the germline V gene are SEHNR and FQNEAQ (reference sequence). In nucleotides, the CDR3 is TGTGCCAGCAGCTTAGCCAGGCTTGGAAACACCATATATTTT. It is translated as CASSLARLGNTIYF.

CDR3: CASSLFGGEQFF. CDR3 in DNA: TGTGCCAGCAGCCTCTTTGGAGGCGAGCAGTTCTTC. The V call is TRBV7-9, the J call TRBJ2-1, with D tentatively TRBD2 (5 bases). The CDR3 extends over 12 amino acids. V lost 5 bases, J lost 10 bases, and 12 bases lay in between. Germline CDR1 SEHNR, CDR2 FQNEAQ (reference sequence). The variable domain in full, completed from reference TRBV7-9 and TRBJ2-1, reads DTGVSQNPRHKITKRGQNVTFRCDPISEHNRLYWYRQTLGQGPEFLTYFQNEAQLEKSRLLSDRFSAERPKGSFSTLEIQRTEQGDSAMYLCASSLFGGEQFFGPGTRLTVL.

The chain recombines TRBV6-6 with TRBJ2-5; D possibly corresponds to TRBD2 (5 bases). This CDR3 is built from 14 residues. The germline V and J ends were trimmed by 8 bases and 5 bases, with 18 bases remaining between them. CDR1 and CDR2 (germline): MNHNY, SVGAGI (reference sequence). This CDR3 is CASCCPPGRETQYF. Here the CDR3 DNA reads TGTGCCAGCTGCTGCCCGCCGGGAAGGGAGACCCAGTACTTC.

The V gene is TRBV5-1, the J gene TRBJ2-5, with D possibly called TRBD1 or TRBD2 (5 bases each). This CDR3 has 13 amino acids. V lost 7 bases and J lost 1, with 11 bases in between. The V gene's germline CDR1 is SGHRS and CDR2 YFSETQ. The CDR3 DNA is TGCGCCAGCGGGGGTGGGTCCCAAGAGACCCAGTACTTC. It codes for CASGGGSQETQYF.

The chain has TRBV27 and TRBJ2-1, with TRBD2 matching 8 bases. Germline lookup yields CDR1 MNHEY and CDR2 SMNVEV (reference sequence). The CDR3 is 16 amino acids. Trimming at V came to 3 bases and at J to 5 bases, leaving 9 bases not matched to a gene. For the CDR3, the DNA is TGTGCCAGCAGTTTCATACGACTAGCGCCGGACAATGAGCAGTTCTTC. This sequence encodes CASSFIRLAPDNEQFF.

CDR3 in DNA: TGTGCTAGTGGTTCACAGGGTGGGGTCTGGAATGAGCAGTTCTTC. Its protein product is CASGSQGGVWNEQFF. The rearrangement joins TRBV12-5 to TRBJ2-1, with D tentatively TRBD1 (6 bases). Trimming shortened V by 4 bases and J by 7 bases, and 17 bases separated the two germline ends. This CDR3 region has 15 residues. Germline CDR1 is LGHNT and CDR2 is FRNRAP.

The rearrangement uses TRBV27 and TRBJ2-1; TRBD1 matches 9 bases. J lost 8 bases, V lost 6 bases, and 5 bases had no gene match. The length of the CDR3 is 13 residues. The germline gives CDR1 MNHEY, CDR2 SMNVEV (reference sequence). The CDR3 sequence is CASSLQGAHEQFF. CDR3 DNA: TGTGCCAGCAGCCTACAGGGGGCCCATGAGCAGTTCTTC.

The CDR3 reads CAISEAGQVSNQPQHF. The CDR3 DNA sequence: TGTGCCATCAGTGAGGCTGGGCAGGTTAGCAATCAGCCCCAGCATTTT. The rearrangement links TRBV10-3 to TRBJ1-5, with no clear D. The CDR3 is 16 residues long. Trimming removed 2 bases at V and 0 bases at J, with 11 bases between. Per the germline V gene, CDR1 is ENHRY and CDR2 is SYGVKD.

DNA of the CDR3: TGTGCCAGCAGCAATCCGGGACTAGCGGGACTAATGTCCGGGGAGCTGTTTTTT. Translated, it gives CASSNPGLAGLMSGELFF. V usage is TRBV11-2 and J usage is TRBJ2-2; 13 positions agree with TRBD2. The CDR3 covers 18 residues. Germline V gene sequence: CDR1 SGHAT, CDR2 FQNNGV. V lost 5 bases and J lost 6; bases outside the gene matches: 12.

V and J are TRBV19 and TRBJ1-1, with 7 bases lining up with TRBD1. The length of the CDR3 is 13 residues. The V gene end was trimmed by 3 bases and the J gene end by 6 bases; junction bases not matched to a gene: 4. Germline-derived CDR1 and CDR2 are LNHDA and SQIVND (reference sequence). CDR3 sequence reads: CASSITGTAEAFF. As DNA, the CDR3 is TGTGCCAGTAGTATCACCGGGACAGCTGAAGCTTTCTTT.